One and the same sample provided the 9 T cell receptor beta chains below, sequenced in a study of shared clonotypes between healthy human individuals. Sequenced by immunoSEQ multiplex PCR; TCRdb stores in-frame clones only, minus some. The table has under 750,000 clones, roughly 72% seen once. The sample taken for sequencing was memory CD4+ T cells sorted from blood. Subset given: CD45RA-negative fraction. Receptor source: a woman aged 25 to 45 in good health.

This rearrangement joins TRBV28 to TRBJ1-5; D gene uncertain. CDR3 length equals 13 residues. Germline-derived CDR1 and CDR2 are MDHEN and SYDVKM. V was trimmed by 8 bases and J by 0 bases, leaving 8 bases between them. As DNA, the CDR3 is TGTGCCAGCGCACTCTATAGCAATCAGCCCCAGCATTTT. Its protein product is CASALYSNQPQHF. The whole variable domain, filled in from reference TRBV28 and TRBJ1-5, reads DVKVTQSSRYLVKRTGEKVFLECVQDMDHENMFWYRQDPGLGLRLIYFSYDVKMKEKGDIPEGYSVSREKKERFSLILESASTNQTSMYLCASALYSNQPQHFGDGTRLSIL.

The J gene is TRBJ2-7, the V gene TRBV7-2; 8 nucleotides align to TRBD2. CDR3 length: 15 amino acids. Unmatched junction bases numbered 12, after V lost 7 bases and J lost 4 bases. Germline loops: CDR1 SGHTA, CDR2 FQGNSA. The DNA of the CDR3 is TGTGCCAGCAACCTACTGACTAGCGCCGCATACGAGCAGTACTTC. Encoded protein: CASNLLTSAAYEQYF.

The chain links TRBV2 to TRBJ2-7; 10 nucleotides match TRBD2. CDR3 size: 15 residues. CDR1 SNHLY and CDR2 FYNNEI come from the germline V gene. Trimming at V came to 6 bases and at J to 5 bases, leaving 10 bases not matched to a gene. The CDR3 loop is CASRPHASGSNEQYF. The CDR3, as DNA: TGTGCCAGCAGGCCACACGCTAGCGGGAGTAACGAGCAGTACTTC.

In its sample, this clone was seen a few times. V and J are TRBV5-4 and TRBJ2-7; 7 nucleotides align to TRBD1. V was pared by 4 bases and J by 0 bases, with 19 bases of the junction left unmatched. CDR1 and CDR2 (germline): SGHNT, YYREEE (reference sequence). This CDR3 is 19 amino acids long. The CDR3 nucleotides read TGTGCCAGCAGCCACGGGACAGCCCATTTGAATTCTAGCTCCTACGAGCAGTACTTC. This translates into CASSHGTAHLNSSSYEQYF.

J is TRBJ1-2 and V is TRBV19; D is unresolved. The CDR3 loop spans 13 amino acids. Germline lookup yields CDR1 LNHDA and CDR2 SQIVND (reference sequence). Trimming took 3 bases from V and 3 from J, leaving 8 bases between them. The CDR3 nucleotides read TGTGCCAGTAGTATGGCGGCAGACTATGGCTACACCTTC. The encoded protein is CASSMAADYGYTF. Together with reference TRBV19 and TRBJ1-2, the CDR3 gives the full variable domain: DGGITQSPKYLFRKEGQNVTLSCEQNLNHDAMYWYRQDPGQGLRLIYYSQIVNDFQKGDIAEGYSVSREKKESFPLTVTSAQKNPTAFYLCASSMAADYGYTFGSGTRLTVV.

The chain recombines TRBV6-6 with TRBJ2-2; 9 bases map to TRBD2. Germline V gene data show CDR1 as MNHNY and CDR2 as SVGAGI (reference sequence). The CDR3 runs to 15 residues. With 5 bases clipped from V and 7 bases from J, the junction kept 8 bases outside the gene matches. CDR3 DNA sequence: TGTGCCAGCAGTATGACTAGCGGTATCCTCGGGGAGCTGTTTTTT. Translated, it gives CASSMTSGILGELFF.

A single count supports this clone. V and J are TRBV28 and TRBJ2-7, with TRBD1 identical over 9 bases. V was pared by 4 bases and J by 4 bases, with 8 bases of the junction left unmatched. The CDR3 has 15 residues. Per the germline V gene, CDR1 is MDHEN and CDR2 is SYDVKM. Written as DNA, the CDR3 is TGTGCCAGCAGTTGGGGACAGGGTGTAAGTTACGAGCAGTACTTC. Encoded protein: CASSWGQGVSYEQYF.

This clone was found a few times. This chain uses TRBV5-1 with TRBJ2-1; 8 bases fit TRBD1. Germline assignment: CDR1 SGHRS and CDR2 YFSETQ. This CDR3 spans 16 amino acids. With 4 bases clipped from V and 3 bases from J, the junction kept 9 bases outside the gene matches. The CDR3 bases are TGCGCCAGCAGCCAGGAGACAGGGGTTGACTACAATGAGCAGTTCTTC. Encoded protein: CASSQETGVDYNEQFF.

The chain couples TRBV6-5 to TRBJ1-1; D gene uncertain. The CDR3 consists of 15 residues. Germline CDR1 is MNHEY and CDR2 is SVGAGI. V was trimmed by 0 bases and J by 1 base, leaving 9 bases between them. This chain's CDR3 is CASSYSPGANTEAFF. CDR3 sequence (DNA): TGTGCCAGCAGTTACTCCCCAGGAGCGAACACTGAAGCTTTCTTT.